This T cell receptor (beta chain) was identified in a study of beta chain features in type 1 diabetes. Findings of the study overall: PCR might favor shorter templates, but any such skew would affect patients and controls equally.

V gave up 3 bases and J gave up 0 bases, with 6 bases separating them. Per germline, CDR1 MNHEY and CDR2 SMNVEV (reference sequence). The CDR3 contains 15 residues. Points on this clone: As yet, its antigen is unknown.

The whole isolated RNA underwent reverse transcription, so sequencing captured expressed TCRB transcripts. Profiling relied on immunoSEQ multiplex PCR, and the TCRdb table lists in-frame clones only, not all of them. Found here are around 500,000 clones, about an eighth of them singletons; the top ten hold 0.046%. The sequenced sample was naive CD4+ T cells from blood. The receptor was isolated from a young woman in good health. This chain links TRBV27 with TRBJ2-6; unclear D gene. Here the CDR3 DNA reads TGTGCCAGCAGTTTTTTAGTCTCTGGGGCCAACGTCCTGACTTTC. The encoded protein is CASSFLVSGANVLTF.